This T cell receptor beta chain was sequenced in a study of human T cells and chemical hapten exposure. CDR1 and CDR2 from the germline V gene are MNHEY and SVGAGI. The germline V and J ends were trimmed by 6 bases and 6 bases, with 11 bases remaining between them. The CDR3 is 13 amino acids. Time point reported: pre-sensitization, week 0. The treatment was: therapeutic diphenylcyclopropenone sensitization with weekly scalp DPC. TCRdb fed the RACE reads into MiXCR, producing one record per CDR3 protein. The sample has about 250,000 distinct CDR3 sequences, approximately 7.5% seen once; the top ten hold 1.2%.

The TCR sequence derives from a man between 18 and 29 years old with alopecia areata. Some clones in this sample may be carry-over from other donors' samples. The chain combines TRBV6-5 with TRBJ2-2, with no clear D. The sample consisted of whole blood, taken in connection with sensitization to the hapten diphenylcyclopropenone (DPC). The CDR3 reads CASSPGFAGELFF. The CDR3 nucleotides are TGTGCCAGCAGCCCCGGGTTCGCCGGGGAGCTGTTTTTT.